The rows below give T cell receptor beta chains drawn from one sample of a study of cytomegalovirus exposure and HLA in healthy donors. Method: immunoSEQ multiplex PCR; TCRdb's copy keeps in-frame clones and lacks some. Here the sample spans some 77,000 clones, about 79% being singletons. The sample taken for sequencing was PBMCs. The receptors were gathered from a woman in her forties in good health and CMV-seronegative. Each CDR3 is given with its conserved first and last residue. The D gene is left open where the match is weak. A row's size may be missing; if present it is once, few, many or a size class.

V gene,J gene,clone size,CDR3 length,D gene,CDR3 protein,CDR3 DNA
TRBV30,TRBJ2-4,-,15,-,CAWSVSRVTKNIQYF,TGCGCCTGGAGTGTCTCGCGCGTGACCAAAAACATTCAGTACTTC
TRBV30,TRBJ1-6,-,14,-,CAWSPLGGNSPLHF,TGTGCCTGGAGTCCGTTGGGGGGAAATTCACCCCTCCACTTT
TRBV30,TRBJ2-1,-,15,-,CAWSVGTPSYNEQFF,TGTGCCTGGAGTGTAGGGACACCCTCCTACAATGAGCAGTTCTTC
TRBV10-2,TRBJ2-7,-,18,TRBD1,CASKRGTLDRGIAYEQYF,TGCGCCAGCAAGAGGGGGACCTTAGACAGGGGTATAGCCTACGAGCAGTACTTC
TRBV6-6,TRBJ2-7,-,13,-,CASSYYDSHEQYF,TGTGCCAGCAGTTACTATGACAGTCACGAGCAGTACTTC
TRBV7-2,TRBJ2-1,-,12,-,CASSLLPSEHFF,TGTGCCAGCAGCTTGCTCCCAAGTGAGCATTTCTTC
TRBV27,TRBJ2-2,few,14,-,CASSFQGRTGELFF,TGTGCCAGCAGTTTTCAGGGGCGCACCGGGGAGCTGTTTTTT
TRBV6-1,TRBJ2-7,many,16,-,CASSEEGGGAPYEQYF,TGTGCCAGCAGTGAAGAGGGGGGAGGGGCCCCCTACGAGCAGTACTTC
TRBV5-1,TRBJ2-1,-,15,TRBD2,CASSLASGDGDEQFF,TGCGCCAGCAGCTTGGCTAGCGGGGACGGCGATGAGCAGTTCTTC
TRBV12-1,TRBJ1-5,-,16,-,CASSPPQTGVTRPQHF,TGTGCCAGCAGCCCCCCGCAGACAGGGGTTACCAGGCCCCAGCATTTT
TRBV7-9,TRBJ1-1,-,12,TRBD1,CASSLVDRGAFF,TGTGCCAGCAGCTTAGTGGACAGGGGAGCTTTCTTT
TRBV4-1,TRBJ2-3,-,13,TRBD2,CASSQLAGHTQYF,TGCGCCAGCAGCCAACTAGCGGGACATACGCAGTATTTT
TRBV7-2,TRBJ2-2,-,16,TRBD2,CASSFSGTSSSGELFF,TGTGCCAGCAGCTTTTCCGGGACTAGCTCGAGCGGGGAGCTGTTTTTT
TRBV2,TRBJ1-5,-,18,-,CASPANLRLGKGNQPQHF,TGTGCCAGCCCCGCTAATCTACGGCTGGGCAAGGGCAATCAGCCCCAGCATTTT
TRBV28,TRBJ2-7,-,15,TRBD1,CASSSRQGYIHEQYF,TGTGCCAGCAGTTCCAGACAGGGATATATCCACGAGCAGTACTTC
TRBV7-3,TRBJ2-1,-,18,TRBD2,CASSFRARGLAGYNEQFF,TGTGCCAGCAGCTTCCGGGCCCGAGGGCTAGCGGGGTACAATGAGCAGTTCTTC
TRBV5-8,TRBJ2-3,-,17,TRBD2,CASSLMRGLAGTDTQYF,TGTGCCAGCAGCTTAATGAGGGGACTAGCGGGGACAGATACGCAGTATTTT
TRBV11-2,TRBJ2-7,-,15,TRBD1,CASSLAGQGFVEQYF,TGTGCCAGCAGCTTAGCGGGACAGGGTTTTGTAGAGCAGTACTTC
TRBV5-1,TRBJ2-1,few,15,TRBD2,CASSLELAGVNEQFF,TGCGCCAGCAGCTTGGAACTAGCGGGAGTCAATGAGCAGTTCTTC
TRBV15,TRBJ1-2,-,15,-,CATSRDQGGDYGYTF,TGTGCCACCAGCAGAGATCAGGGAGGGGACTATGGCTACACCTTC
TRBV9,TRBJ2-3,-,13,-,CASSVAGHFTQYF,TGTGCCAGCAGCGTAGCGGGTCACTTTACGCAGTATTTT
TRBV5-4,TRBJ2-7,-,17,TRBD1,CASSSLLPGQGTYEQYF,TGTGCCAGCAGCTCACTTTTACCGGGACAGGGAACCTACGAGCAGTACTTC
TRBV29-1,TRBJ2-1,-,13,TRBD1,CSLHRGLYNEQFF,TGCAGCTTACACAGGGGCCTCTACAATGAGCAGTTCTTC
TRBV6-1,TRBJ1-5,-,16,-,CASSETGRAGAQPQHF,TGTGCCAGCAGTGAAACAGGGCGGGCAGGGGCTCAGCCCCAGCATTTT
TRBV4-1,TRBJ2-5,few,13,-,CASSQQGEETQYF,TGCGCCAGCAGCCAACAGGGCGAAGAGACCCAGTACTTC
TRBV20-1,TRBJ1-1,-,11,-,CSAPQNTEAFF,TGCAGTGCTCCACAGAACACTGAAGCTTTCTTT
TRBV2,TRBJ2-1,-,15,TRBD1,CASNAGQGADNEQFF,TGTGCCAGCAACGCAGGACAGGGGGCAGACAATGAGCAGTTCTTC
TRBV19,TRBJ1-4,-,22,-,CASSIFPWGPTGPIATNEKLFF,TGTGCCAGTAGTATATTCCCATGGGGGCCGACAGGTCCAATTGCAACTAATGAAAAACTGTTTTTT
TRBV13,TRBJ2-1,-,13,-,CASSLGGQGEQFF,TGTGCCAGCAGTTTAGGGGGGCAGGGGGAGCAGTTCTTC
TRBV13,TRBJ2-1,-,14,-,CASSLYQGGNEQFF,TGTGCCAGCAGCTTATACCAGGGGGGCAATGAGCAGTTCTTC
TRBV7-2,TRBJ1-1,-,16,TRBD1,CASSLGQVWGNTEAFF,TGTGCCAGCAGCCTGGGACAGGTGTGGGGGAACACTGAAGCTTTCTTT
TRBV19,TRBJ2-2,-,20,-,CASSISGLRETNVDTGELFF,TGTGCCAGTAGTATTTCGGGACTTCGTGAAACTAACGTAGACACCGGGGAGCTGTTTTTT
TRBV4-1,TRBJ1-6,-,14,-,CASSQDPGNSPLHF,TGCGCCAGCAGCCAAGATCCAGGGAATTCACCCCTCCACTTT
TRBV6-5,TRBJ1-2,few,13,-,CASSGGTDRPSTF,TGTGCCAGCAGTGGGGGTACGGACAGACCCTCCACCTTC
TRBV28,TRBJ2-5,once,21,TRBD2,CASSLQSFPGLAGGGGETQYF,TGTGCCAGCAGTTTGCAATCCTTTCCGGGACTAGCGGGAGGAGGGGGAGAGACCCAGTACTTC
TRBV19,TRBJ2-5,-,15,TRBD1,CASSIGTGRDETQYF,TGTGCCAGTAGTATAGGGACAGGGCGCGACGAGACCCAGTACTTC
TRBV11-2,TRBJ2-3,-,17,TRBD2,CASSLAAGLAGVDTQYF,TGTGCCAGCAGCTTAGCTGCGGGACTAGCGGGAGTAGATACGCAGTATTTT
TRBV7-8,TRBJ1-4,-,15,TRBD1,CASSLVGTGYEKLFF,TGTGCCAGCAGCTTAGTGGGGACAGGGTATGAAAAACTGTTTTTT
TRBV9,TRBJ1-6,few,16,-,CASSVVADSINSPLHF,TGTGCCAGCAGCGTAGTCGCAGACAGCATTAATTCACCCCTCCACTTT
TRBV5-1,TRBJ2-5,-,13,TRBD1,CASRRDREETQYF,TGCGCCAGCAGAAGGGACAGAGAAGAGACCCAGTACTTC
TRBV2,TRBJ1-5,-,15,-,CASSGGRDIDQPQHF,TGTGCCAGCAGTGGGGGCCGGGACATCGATCAGCCCCAGCATTTT
TRBV18,TRBJ2-3,-,16,TRBD2,CASSPIAGGSTDTQYF,TGTGCCAGCTCACCAATAGCGGGGGGCAGCACAGATACGCAGTATTTT
TRBV7-9,TRBJ2-7,-,11,-,CASSRDIGQYF,TGTGCCAGCAGCCGAGATATCGGGCAGTACTTC
TRBV5-1,TRBJ2-6,-,15,-,CASSYLSSGANVLTF,TGCGCCAGCAGCTACCTGAGCTCTGGGGCCAACGTCCTGACTTTC
TRBV10-3,TRBJ1-2,-,13,TRBD1,CAIRGRQGSGYTF,TGTGCCATCAGGGGCAGACAGGGGAGTGGCTACACCTTC
TRBV5-8,TRBJ1-4,-,16,TRBD1,CASSLEGWTGDEKLFF,TGTGCCAGCAGCTTGGAGGGTTGGACAGGGGATGAAAAACTGTTTTTT
TRBV15,TRBJ2-2,once,15,-,CATSREGGSTGELFF,TGTGCCACCAGCAGAGAGGGGGGATCTACCGGGGAGCTGTTTTTT
TRBV27,TRBJ2-7,-,13,TRBD1,CASRRDRGYEQYF,TGTGCCAGCAGAAGGGACAGGGGATACGAGCAGTACTTC
TRBV4-2,TRBJ1-2,-,17,-,CASSQDSYEGEGGGYTF,TGTGCCAGCAGCCAAGATTCATATGAGGGGGAGGGCGGGGGCTACACCTTC
TRBV30,TRBJ2-5,once,13,-,CAWSVFSVAGQYF,TGTGCCTGGAGTGTATTTTCGGTGGCAGGGCAGTACTTC
TRBV29-1,TRBJ2-1,-,18,TRBD2,CSVLRFSVSGGVYNEQFF,TGCAGCGTTCTGCGCTTCTCGGTTAGCGGGGGGGTATACAATGAGCAGTTCTTC
TRBV5-6,TRBJ1-2,-,11,-,CASSSGYGYTF,TGTGCCAGCAGCTCGGGCTATGGCTACACCTTC
TRBV28,TRBJ1-1,few,14,-,CASGTDITFGEAFF,TGTGCCAGCGGTACGGACATAACGTTCGGTGAAGCTTTCTTT
TRBV29-1,TRBJ2-1,-,15,TRBD2,CSAYGRTSGDNEQFF,TGCAGCGCATACGGAAGGACTAGCGGGGACAATGAGCAGTTCTTC
TRBV6-6,TRBJ2-1,-,15,TRBD1,CASESTGGSYNEQFF,TGTGCCAGCGAAAGTACAGGGGGCTCCTACAATGAGCAGTTCTTC